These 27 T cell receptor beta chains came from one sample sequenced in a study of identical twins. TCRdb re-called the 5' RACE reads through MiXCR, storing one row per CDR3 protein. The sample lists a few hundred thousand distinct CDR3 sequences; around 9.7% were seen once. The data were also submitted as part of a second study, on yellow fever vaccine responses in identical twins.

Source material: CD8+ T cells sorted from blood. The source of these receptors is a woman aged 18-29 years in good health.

CDR3 DNA sequence: TGTGCCAGCCGCCCGGACTCCTACAATGAGCAGTTCTTC. Its protein is CASRPDSYNEQFF. The chain recombines TRBV12-3 or TRBV12-4 with TRBJ2-1, with D hard to call. V shed 8 bases and J shed 0 bases, with 8 bases lying between them. The CDR3 spans 13 residues.

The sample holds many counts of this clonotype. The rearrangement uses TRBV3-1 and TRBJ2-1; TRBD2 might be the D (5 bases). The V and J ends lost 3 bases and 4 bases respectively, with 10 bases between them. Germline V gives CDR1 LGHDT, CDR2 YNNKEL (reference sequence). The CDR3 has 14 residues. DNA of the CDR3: TGTGCCAGCAGCCACCCCGGGATTTACAATGAGCAGTTCTTC. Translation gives CASSHPGIYNEQFF.

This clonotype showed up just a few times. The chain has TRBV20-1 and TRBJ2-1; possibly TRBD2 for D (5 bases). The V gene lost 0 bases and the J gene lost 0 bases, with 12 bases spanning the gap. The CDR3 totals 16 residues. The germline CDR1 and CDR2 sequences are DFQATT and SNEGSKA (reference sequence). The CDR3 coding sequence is TGCAGTGCTAGAGACTCCTTGGCGGGCTCCTACAATGAGCAGTTCTTC. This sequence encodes CSARDSLAGSYNEQFF.

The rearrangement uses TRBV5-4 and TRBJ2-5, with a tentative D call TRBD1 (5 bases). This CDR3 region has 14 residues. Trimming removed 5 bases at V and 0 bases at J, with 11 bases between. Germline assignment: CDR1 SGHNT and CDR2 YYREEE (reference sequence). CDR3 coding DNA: TGTGCCAGCAGTCACCAGGGTAACCAAGAGACCCAGTACTTC. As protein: CASSHQGNQETQYF.

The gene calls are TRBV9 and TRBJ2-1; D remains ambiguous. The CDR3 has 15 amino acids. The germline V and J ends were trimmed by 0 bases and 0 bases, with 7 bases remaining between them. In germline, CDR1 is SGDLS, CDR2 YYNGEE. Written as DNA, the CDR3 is TGTGCCAGCAGCGTAGAGCGAGTCTCCTACAATGAGCAGTTCTTC. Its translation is CASSVERVSYNEQFF.

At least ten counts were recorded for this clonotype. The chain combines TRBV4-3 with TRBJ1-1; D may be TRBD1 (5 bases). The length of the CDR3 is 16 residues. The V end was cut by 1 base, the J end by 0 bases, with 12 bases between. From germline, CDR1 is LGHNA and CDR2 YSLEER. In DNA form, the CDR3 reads TGCGCCAGCAGCCAAGGGATTGGGGGACTGAACACTGAAGCTTTCTTT. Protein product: CASSQGIGGLNTEAFF.

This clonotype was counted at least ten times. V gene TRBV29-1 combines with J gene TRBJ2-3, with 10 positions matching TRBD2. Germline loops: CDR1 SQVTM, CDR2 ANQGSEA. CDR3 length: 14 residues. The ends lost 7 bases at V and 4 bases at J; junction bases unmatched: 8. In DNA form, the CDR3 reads TGCAGCGCGGAAGCGGGGGGGCTGGCAGATACGCAGTATTTT. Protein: CSAEAGGLADTQYF.

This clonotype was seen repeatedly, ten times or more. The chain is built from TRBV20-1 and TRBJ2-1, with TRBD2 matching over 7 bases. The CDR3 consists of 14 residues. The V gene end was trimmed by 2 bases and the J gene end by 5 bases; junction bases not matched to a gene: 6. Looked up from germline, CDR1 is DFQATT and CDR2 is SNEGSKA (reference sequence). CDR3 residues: CSARSLAANNEQFF. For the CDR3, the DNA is TGCAGTGCTAGATCTCTAGCGGCCAACAATGAGCAGTTCTTC.

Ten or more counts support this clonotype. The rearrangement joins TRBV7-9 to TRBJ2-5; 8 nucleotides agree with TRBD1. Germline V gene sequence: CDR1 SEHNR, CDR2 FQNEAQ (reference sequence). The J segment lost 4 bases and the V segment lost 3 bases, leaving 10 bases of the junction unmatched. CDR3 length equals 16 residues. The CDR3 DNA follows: TGTGCCAGCAGCTTTGTCGGACAGGGTGGAGGAGAGACCCAGTACTTC. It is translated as CASSFVGQGGGETQYF. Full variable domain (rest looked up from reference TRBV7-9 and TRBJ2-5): DTGVSQNPRHKITKRGQNVTFRCDPISEHNRLYWYRQTLGQGPEFLTYFQNEAQLEKSRLLSDRFSAERPKGSFSTLEIQRTEQGDSAMYLCASSFVGQGGGETQYFGPGTRLLVL.

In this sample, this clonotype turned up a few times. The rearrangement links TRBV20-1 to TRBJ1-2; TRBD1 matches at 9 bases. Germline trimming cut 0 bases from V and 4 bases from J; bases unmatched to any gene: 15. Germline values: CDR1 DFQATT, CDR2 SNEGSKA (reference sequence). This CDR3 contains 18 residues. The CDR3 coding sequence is TGCAGTGCTAGAGATCCCGACTCGGGGGACAGGGACAGCTATGGCTACACCTTC. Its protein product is CSARDPDSGDRDSYGYTF.

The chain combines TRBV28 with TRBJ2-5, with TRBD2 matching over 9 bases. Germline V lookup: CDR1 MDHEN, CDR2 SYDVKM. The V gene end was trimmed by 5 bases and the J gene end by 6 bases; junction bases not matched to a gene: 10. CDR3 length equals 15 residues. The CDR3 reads CASSPPGTSWKTQYF. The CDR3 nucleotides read TGTGCCAGCAGTCCCCCCGGGACTAGCTGGAAGACCCAGTACTTC.

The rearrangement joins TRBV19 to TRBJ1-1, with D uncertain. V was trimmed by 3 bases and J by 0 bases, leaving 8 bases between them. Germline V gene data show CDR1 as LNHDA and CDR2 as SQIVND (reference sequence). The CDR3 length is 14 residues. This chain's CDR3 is CASSMNLVNTEAFF. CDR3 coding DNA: TGTGCCAGTAGTATGAATTTGGTGAACACTGAAGCTTTCTTT.

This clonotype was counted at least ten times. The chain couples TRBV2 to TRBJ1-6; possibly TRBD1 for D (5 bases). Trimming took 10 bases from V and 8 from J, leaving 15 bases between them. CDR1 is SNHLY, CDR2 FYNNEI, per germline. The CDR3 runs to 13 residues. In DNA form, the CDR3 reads TGTGCCACCCCCGCCGGGGCCGATTCACCCCTCCACTTT. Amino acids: CATPAGADSPLHF.

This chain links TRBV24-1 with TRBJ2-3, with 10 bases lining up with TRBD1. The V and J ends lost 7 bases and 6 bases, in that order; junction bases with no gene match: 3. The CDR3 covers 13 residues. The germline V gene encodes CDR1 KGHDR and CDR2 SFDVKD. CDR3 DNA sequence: TGTGCCACCAGAGGACAGGGGGGCGATACGCAGTATTTT. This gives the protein CATRGQGGDTQYF.

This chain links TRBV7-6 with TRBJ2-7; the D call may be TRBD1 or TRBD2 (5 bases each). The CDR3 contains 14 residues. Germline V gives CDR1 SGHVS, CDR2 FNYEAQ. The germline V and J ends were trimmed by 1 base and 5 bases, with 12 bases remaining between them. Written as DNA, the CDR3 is TGTGCCAGCAGCTTAGAAGTCCGGGACCACGAGCAGTACTTC. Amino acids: CASSLEVRDHEQYF.

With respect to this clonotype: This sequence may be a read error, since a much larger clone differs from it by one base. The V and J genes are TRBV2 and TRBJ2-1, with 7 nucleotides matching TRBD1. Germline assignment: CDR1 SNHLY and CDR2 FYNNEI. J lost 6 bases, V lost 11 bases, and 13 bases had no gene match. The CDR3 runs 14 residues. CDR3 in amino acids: CACDGRGSTNEQFF. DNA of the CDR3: TGTGCCTGCGACGGCAGGGGGAGTACCAATGAGCAGTTCTTC.

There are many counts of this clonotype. In DNA, the CDR3 is TGCGCCAGCAGCCAAGATGGTTTCGACAAAGCCTACGAGCAGTACTTC. It yields the protein CASSQDGFDKAYEQYF. V is TRBV4-3 and J is TRBJ2-7; D remains unclear. The CDR3 has 16 residues. The germline V gene encodes CDR1 LGHNA and CDR2 YSLEER. V dropped 0 bases and J dropped 2 bases, with 14 bases sitting between them.

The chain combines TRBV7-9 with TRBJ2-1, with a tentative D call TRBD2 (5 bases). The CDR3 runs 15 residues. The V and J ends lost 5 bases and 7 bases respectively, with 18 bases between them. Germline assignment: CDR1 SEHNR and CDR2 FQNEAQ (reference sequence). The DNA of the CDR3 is TGTGCCAGCAGCCATGAGACTACCCTGGCGAATGAGCAGTTCTTC. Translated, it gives CASSHETTLANEQFF.

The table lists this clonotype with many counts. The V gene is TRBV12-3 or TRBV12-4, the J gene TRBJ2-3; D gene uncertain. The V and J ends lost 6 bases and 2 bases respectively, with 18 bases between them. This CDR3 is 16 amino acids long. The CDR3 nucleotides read TGTGCCAGCAGGGTTGCTTTGTTGGACCCCACAGATACGCAGTATTTT. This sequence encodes CASRVALLDPTDTQYF.

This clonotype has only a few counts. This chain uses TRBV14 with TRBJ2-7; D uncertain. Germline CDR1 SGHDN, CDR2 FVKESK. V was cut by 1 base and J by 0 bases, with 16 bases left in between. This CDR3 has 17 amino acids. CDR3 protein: CASSQGRPLTLSYEQYF. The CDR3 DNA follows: TGTGCCAGCAGCCAAGGCCGACCATTAACCCTCTCCTACGAGCAGTACTTC. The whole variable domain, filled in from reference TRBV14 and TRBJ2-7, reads EAGVTQFPSHSVIEKGQTVTLRCDPISGHDNLYWYRRVMGKEIKFLLHFVKESKQDESGMPNNRFLAERTGGTYSTLKVQPAELEDSGVYFCASSQGRPLTLSYEQYFGPGTRLTVT.

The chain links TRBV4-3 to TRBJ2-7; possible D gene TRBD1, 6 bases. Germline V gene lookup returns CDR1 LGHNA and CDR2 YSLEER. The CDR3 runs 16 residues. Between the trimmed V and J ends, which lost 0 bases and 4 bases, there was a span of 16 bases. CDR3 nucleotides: TGCGCCAGCAGCCAAGAGACAGGACCCATTCAATACGAGCAGTACTTC. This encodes CASSQETGPIQYEQYF.

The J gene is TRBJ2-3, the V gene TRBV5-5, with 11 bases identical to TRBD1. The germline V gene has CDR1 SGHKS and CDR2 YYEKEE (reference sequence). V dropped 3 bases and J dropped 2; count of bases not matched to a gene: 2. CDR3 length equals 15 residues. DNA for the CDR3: TGTGCCAGCAGCTGGGGACAGGGGGTCACAGATACGCAGTATTTT. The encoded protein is CASSWGQGVTDTQYF.

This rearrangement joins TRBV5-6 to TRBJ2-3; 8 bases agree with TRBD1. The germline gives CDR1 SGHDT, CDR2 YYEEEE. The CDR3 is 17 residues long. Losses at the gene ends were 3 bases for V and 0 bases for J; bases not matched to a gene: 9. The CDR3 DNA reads TGTGCCAGCAGCTCTTATACGACAGGGGTGAGCACAGATACGCAGTATTTT. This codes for CASSSYTTGVSTDTQYF.

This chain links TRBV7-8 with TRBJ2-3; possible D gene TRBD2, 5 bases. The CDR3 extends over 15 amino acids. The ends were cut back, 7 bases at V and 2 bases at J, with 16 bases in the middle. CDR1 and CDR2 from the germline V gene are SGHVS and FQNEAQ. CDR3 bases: TGTGCCAGCACCTCGGAGGCGGGCTCCACAGATACGCAGTATTTT. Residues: CASTSEAGSTDTQYF.

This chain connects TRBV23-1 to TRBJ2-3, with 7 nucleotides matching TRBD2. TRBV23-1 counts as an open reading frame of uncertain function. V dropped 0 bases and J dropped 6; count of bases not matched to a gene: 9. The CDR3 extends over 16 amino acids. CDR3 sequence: CASSQSRLAGGDTQYF. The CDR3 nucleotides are TGCGCCAGCAGTCAATCTCGACTAGCCGGGGGGGATACGCAGTATTTT.

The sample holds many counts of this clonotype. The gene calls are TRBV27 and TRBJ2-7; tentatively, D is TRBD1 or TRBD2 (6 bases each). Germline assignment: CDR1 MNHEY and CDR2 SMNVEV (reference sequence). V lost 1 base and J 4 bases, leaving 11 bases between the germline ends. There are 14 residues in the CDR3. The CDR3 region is CASSLLGAGYEQYF. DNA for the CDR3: TGTGCCAGCAGTTTATTGGGGGCGGGGTACGAGCAGTACTTC.

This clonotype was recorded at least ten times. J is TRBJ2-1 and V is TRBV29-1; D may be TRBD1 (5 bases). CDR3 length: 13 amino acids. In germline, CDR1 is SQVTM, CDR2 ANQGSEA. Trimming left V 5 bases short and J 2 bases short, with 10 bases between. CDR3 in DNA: TGCAGCGTTCTGACAGTAACCTACAATGAGCAGTTCTTC. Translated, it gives CSVLTVTYNEQFF.